What follows are 18 T cell receptor beta chains derived from one specimen sequenced in a study of shared clonotypes between healthy human individuals. Repertoires were generated with immunoSEQ multiplex PCR, while TCRdb's copy carries only in-frame clones and drops some. The sample yields about 960,000 clones, 76% seen once. Input material: memory CD4+ T cells sorted from blood. Subset given: CD45RA-negative fraction. The origin of the receptors is a young man in good health.

CDR3 nucleotide sequence: TGCGCCAGCAGCTCGTCAGGGGGCAACTCCTACGAGCAGTACTTC. It encodes CASSSSGGNSYEQYF. The chain recombines TRBV5-1 with TRBJ2-7; TRBD1 aligns across 8 bases. Germline V lookup: CDR1 SGHRS, CDR2 YFSETQ. Trimming cost V 3 bases and J 0 bases; bases outside gene matches: 5. This CDR3 is 15 amino acids long.

The sample holds many counts of this clone. The same CDR3 can be traced to other DNA sequences in this sample. The gene calls are TRBV30 and TRBJ2-7; the D is unclear. The CDR3 extends over 15 amino acids. CDR1 and CDR2 from the germline V gene are GTSNPN and SVGIG (reference sequence). Trimming took off 0 bases at V and 2 bases at J, with 14 bases between the two ends. The CDR3 DNA reads TGTGCCTGGAGTGTACAGTCTTCCCAGCCCTACGAGCAGTACTTC. This encodes CAWSVQSSQPYEQYF.

The chain has TRBV7-2 and TRBJ2-1; 7 positions agree with TRBD2. The CDR3 totals 15 residues. Losses at the gene ends were 0 bases for V and 5 bases for J; bases not matched to a gene: 4. Germline V gene lookup returns CDR1 SGHTA and CDR2 FQGNSA. This CDR3 reads CASSLASGNHNEQFF. The CDR3 region has the DNA TGTGCCAGCAGCTTAGCCAGCGGGAACCACAATGAGCAGTTCTTC.

As concerns this clone: With a much larger clone just one base away, this may be a read error. The CDR3 spells CASSFSADTQYF. As DNA, the CDR3 is TGTGCCAGCAGCTTTTCGGCAGATACGCAGTATTTT. The chain joins TRBV11-2 to TRBJ2-3, with no clear D. The CDR3 is 12 amino acids. The V and J ends lost 3 bases and 4 bases respectively, with 5 bases between them. Germline V gene data show CDR1 as SGHAT and CDR2 as FQNNGV.

The gene calls are TRBV5-4 and TRBJ1-2; the D gene is possibly TRBD1 (6 bases). Germline V CDR1 and CDR2: SGHNT, YYREEE (reference sequence). The CDR3 runs to 13 residues. Deletions cut 5 bases from V and 7 bases from J, with 15 bases between. The CDR3, as DNA: TGTGCCAGCAGACGTCGGGGGGCTGGTGGCTACACCTTC. Encoded protein: CASRRRGAGGYTF.

This clone was seen a few times. The chain recombines TRBV11-1 with TRBJ2-2; 7 bases line up with TRBD1. V was clipped by 1 base and J by 5 bases; unmatched bases: 4. In germline, CDR1 is SGHAT, CDR2 FQDESV (reference sequence). CDR3 length: 15 amino acids. CDR3 protein: CASSLESQGTGELFF. CDR3 nucleotides: TGTGCCAGCAGCTTAGAATCACAGGGGACCGGGGAGCTGTTTTTT.

The V gene is TRBV7-9, the J gene TRBJ2-3, with TRBD2 identical over 7 bases. The CDR3 is 14 amino acids. The ends lost 8 bases at V and 0 bases at J; junction bases unmatched: 5. Germline CDR1 and CDR2: SEHNR and FQNEAQ (reference sequence). The CDR3 here is CASFPSGSTDTQYF. The CDR3 coding sequence is TGTGCCAGCTTCCCTAGCGGTAGCACAGATACGCAGTATTTT.

The chain combines TRBV18 with TRBJ1-6; possibly TRBD1 for D (5 bases). From germline, CDR1 is KGHSH and CDR2 LQKENI. V lost 3 bases, J lost 4 bases, and 7 bases lay in between. The CDR3 runs to 14 residues. This chain's CDR3 is CASSPTAYNSPLHF. The DNA for the CDR3 is TGTGCCAGCTCACCGACAGCATATAATTCACCCCTCCACTTT.

The V call is TRBV2, the J call TRBJ2-2; D remains ambiguous. The V and J ends lost 8 bases and 6 bases respectively, with 7 bases between them. CDR3 size: 11 residues. Germline loops: CDR1 SNHLY, CDR2 FYNNEI. CDR3 bases: TGTGCCAGCGCGACCGCCGGGGAGCTGTTTTTT. Its translation: CASATAGELFF.

The rearrangement joins TRBV30 to TRBJ2-3, with 9 bases fitting TRBD1. The CDR3 sequence is 14 residues long. Unmatched junction bases numbered 4, after V lost 3 bases and J lost 3 bases. Germline loops: CDR1 GTSNPN, CDR2 SVGIG (reference sequence). The CDR3 here is CAWSGDRATDTQYF. The CDR3, as DNA: TGTGCCTGGAGCGGGGACAGGGCGACAGATACGCAGTATTTT.

The chain's CDR3 is CSVEPGQGETQYF. The CDR3 DNA sequence: TGCAGCGTTGAACCGGGACAGGGAGAGACCCAGTACTTC. The chain couples TRBV29-1 to TRBJ2-5; 9 nucleotides match TRBD1. Germline trimming cut 2 bases from V and 4 bases from J; bases unmatched to any gene: 2. The V gene's germline CDR1 is SQVTM and CDR2 ANQGSEA. The length of the CDR3 is 13 residues.

As to this clone: The sample holds other DNA sequences that translate to the same CDR3. V and J are TRBV7-2 and TRBJ2-7; TRBD1 matches at 11 bases. In germline, CDR1 is SGHTA, CDR2 FQGNSA. This CDR3 spans 15 amino acids. Trimming at V came to 4 bases and at J to 3 bases, leaving 5 bases not matched to a gene. The CDR3 loop is CASSSRTGGVYEQYF. As DNA, the CDR3 is TGTGCCAGCAGCTCCAGGACAGGGGGCGTCTACGAGCAGTACTTC.

V gene TRBV5-4 combines with J gene TRBJ2-6; D is unresolved. V lost 4 bases and J 0 bases, leaving 14 bases between the germline ends. Germline lookup yields CDR1 SGHNT and CDR2 YYREEE (reference sequence). There are 17 residues in the CDR3. The DNA for the CDR3 is TGTGCCAGCAGCCCCCCCGGACGGGCCTCTGGGGCCAACGTCCTGACTTTC. Its translation: CASSPPGRASGANVLTF.

The chain has TRBV2 and TRBJ2-7, with D hard to call. Between the trimmed V and J ends, which lost 4 bases and 0 bases, there was a span of 7 bases. The CDR3 has 13 amino acids. Germline assignment: CDR1 SNHLY and CDR2 FYNNEI. This CDR3 is CASSGPISYEQYF. CDR3 bases: TGTGCCAGCAGTGGGCCGATCTCCTACGAGCAGTACTTC.

The sample holds many counts of this clone. This sequence joins TRBV5-1 and TRBJ2-3; tentatively, D is TRBD2 (6 bases). The CDR3 has 15 residues. V lost 4 bases and J 0 bases, leaving 12 bases between the germline ends. Germline loops: CDR1 SGHRS, CDR2 YFSETQ. DNA for the CDR3: TGCGCCAGCAGCGATACGGGACTTAGCACAGATACGCAGTATTTT. It codes for CASSDTGLSTDTQYF.

V usage is TRBV30 and J usage is TRBJ1-5; no firm D call. Germline CDR1 reads GTSNPN; CDR2 reads SVGIG (reference sequence). The CDR3 runs to 13 residues. Deletions cut 5 bases from V and 9 bases from J, with 17 bases between. CDR3 region: CAWGEGRQGPQHF. CDR3 bases: TGTGCCTGGGGCGAGGGCAGGCAAGGGCCCCAGCATTTT. The full variable domain, its missing parts supplied by reference TRBV30 and TRBJ1-5, is SQTIHQWPATLVQPVGSPLSLECTVEGTSNPNLYWYRQAAGRGLQLLFYSVGIGQISSEVPQNLSASRPQDRQFILSSKKLLLSDSGFYLCAWGEGRQGPQHFGDGTRLSIL.

V is TRBV5-1 and J is TRBJ1-2; 10 bases are shared with TRBD1. V shed 5 bases and J 8 bases; nucleotides not matched to a gene: 6. The CDR3 is 13 amino acids. Per germline, CDR1 SGHRS and CDR2 YFSETQ. As DNA, the CDR3 is TGCGCCAGCAGATCCGGGACAGGGGACGGCTACACCTTC. Protein: CASRSGTGDGYTF. The whole variable domain, remainder taken from reference TRBV5-1 and TRBJ1-2, is KAGVTQTPRYLIKTRGQQVTLSCSPISGHRSVSWYQQTPGQGLQFLFEYFSETQRNKGNFPGRFSGRQFSNSRSEMNVSTLELGDSALYLCASRSGTGDGYTFGSGTRLTVV.

With respect to this clone: Other DNA sequences in the same sample also yield this CDR3. The V and J genes are TRBV18 and TRBJ2-3; TRBD1 is a possible D gene (6 bases). The V and J ends lost 1 base and 1 base respectively, with 6 bases between them. The CDR3 consists of 14 residues. Germline V gene lookup returns CDR1 KGHSH and CDR2 LQKENI. The CDR3 bases are TGTGCCAGCTCACCACGACAGGGCACAGATACGCAGTATTTT. Translation: CASSPRQGTDTQYF.